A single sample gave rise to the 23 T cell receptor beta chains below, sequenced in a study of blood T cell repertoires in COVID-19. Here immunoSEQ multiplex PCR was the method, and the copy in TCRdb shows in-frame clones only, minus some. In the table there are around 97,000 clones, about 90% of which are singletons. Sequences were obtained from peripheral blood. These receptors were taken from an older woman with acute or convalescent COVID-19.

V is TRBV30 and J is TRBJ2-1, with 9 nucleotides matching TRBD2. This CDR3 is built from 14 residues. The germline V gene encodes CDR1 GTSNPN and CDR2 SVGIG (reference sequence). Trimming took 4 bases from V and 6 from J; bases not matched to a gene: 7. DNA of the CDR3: TGTGCCTGGACATCGGGACTAGCCCCCAATGAGCAGTTCTTC. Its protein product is CAWTSGLAPNEQFF.

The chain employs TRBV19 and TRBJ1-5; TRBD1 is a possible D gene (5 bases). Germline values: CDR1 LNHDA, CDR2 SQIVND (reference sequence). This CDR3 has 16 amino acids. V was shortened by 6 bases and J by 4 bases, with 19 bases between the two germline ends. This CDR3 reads CASSTPGGTHNQPQHF. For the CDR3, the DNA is TGTGCCAGTAGCACCCCCGGGGGGACCCATAATCAGCCCCAGCATTTT. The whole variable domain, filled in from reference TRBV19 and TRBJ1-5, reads DGGITQSPKYLFRKEGQNVTLSCEQNLNHDAMYWYRQDPGQGLRLIYYSQIVNDFQKGDIAEGYSVSREKKESFPLTVTSAQKNPTAFYLCASSTPGGTHNQPQHFGDGTRLSIL.

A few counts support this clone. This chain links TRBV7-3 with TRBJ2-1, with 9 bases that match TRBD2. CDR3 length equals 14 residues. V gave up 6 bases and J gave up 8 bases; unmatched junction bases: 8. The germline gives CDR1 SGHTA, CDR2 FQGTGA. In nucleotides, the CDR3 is TGTGCCAGCAGTTTCTTAGCGGGAGAGTATGAGCAGTTCTTC. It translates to CASSFLAGEYEQFF.

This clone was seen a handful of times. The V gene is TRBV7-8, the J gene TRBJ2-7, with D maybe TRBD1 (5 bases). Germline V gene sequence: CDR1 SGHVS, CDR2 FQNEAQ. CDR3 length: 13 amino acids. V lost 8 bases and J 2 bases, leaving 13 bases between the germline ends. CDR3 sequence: CASRKRGPYEQYF. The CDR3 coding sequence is TGTGCCAGCCGGAAAAGGGGCCCCTACGAGCAGTACTTC. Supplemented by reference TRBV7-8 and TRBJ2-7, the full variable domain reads GAGVSQSPRYKVAKRGQDVALRCDPISGHVSLFWYQQALGQGPEFLTYFQNEAQLDKSGLPSDRFFAERPEGSVSTLKIQRTQQEDSAVYLCASRKRGPYEQYFGPGTRLTVT.

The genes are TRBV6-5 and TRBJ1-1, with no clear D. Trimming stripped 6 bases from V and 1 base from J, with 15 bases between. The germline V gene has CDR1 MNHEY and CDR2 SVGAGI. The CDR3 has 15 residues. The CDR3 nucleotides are TGTGCCAGCAGGCGTCGACCGGGAGGGAACACTGAAGCTTTCTTT. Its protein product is CASRRRPGGNTEAFF.

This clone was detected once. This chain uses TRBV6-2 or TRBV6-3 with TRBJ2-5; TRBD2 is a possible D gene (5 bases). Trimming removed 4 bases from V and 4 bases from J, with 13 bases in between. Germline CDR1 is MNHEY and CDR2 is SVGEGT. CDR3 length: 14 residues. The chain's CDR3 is CASSLLGRGETQYF. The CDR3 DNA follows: TGTGCCAGCAGTTTGTTGGGCCGGGGAGAGACCCAGTACTTC.

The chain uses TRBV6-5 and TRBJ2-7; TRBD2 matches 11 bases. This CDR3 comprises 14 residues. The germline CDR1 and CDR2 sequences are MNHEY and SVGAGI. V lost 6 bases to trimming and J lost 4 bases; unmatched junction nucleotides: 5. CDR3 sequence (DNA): TGTGCCAGCAGCCGTAGCGGGAGGGTTTACGAGCAGTACGTC. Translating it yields CASSRSGRVYEQYV.

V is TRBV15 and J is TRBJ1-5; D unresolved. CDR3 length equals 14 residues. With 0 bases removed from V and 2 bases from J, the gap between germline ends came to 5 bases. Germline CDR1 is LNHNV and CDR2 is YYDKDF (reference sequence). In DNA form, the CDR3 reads TGTGCCACCAGCAGAGAGGCGGGCAATCAGCCCCAGCATTTT. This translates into CATSREAGNQPQHF.

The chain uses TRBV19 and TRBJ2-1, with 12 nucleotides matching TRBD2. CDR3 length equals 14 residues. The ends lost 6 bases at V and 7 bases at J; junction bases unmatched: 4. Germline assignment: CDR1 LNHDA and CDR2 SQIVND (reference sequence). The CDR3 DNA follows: TGTGCCAGTAGCGGACTAGCGGGGAGAAATGAGCAGTTCTTC. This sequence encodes CASSGLAGRNEQFF.

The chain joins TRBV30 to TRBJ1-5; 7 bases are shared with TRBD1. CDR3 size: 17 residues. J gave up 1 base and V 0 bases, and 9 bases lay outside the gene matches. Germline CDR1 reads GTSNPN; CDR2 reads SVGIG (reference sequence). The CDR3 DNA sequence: TGTGCCTGGAGTGTTTTGGCAGGGGGTTTGAGCAATCAGCCCCAGCATTTT. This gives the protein CAWSVLAGGLSNQPQHF.

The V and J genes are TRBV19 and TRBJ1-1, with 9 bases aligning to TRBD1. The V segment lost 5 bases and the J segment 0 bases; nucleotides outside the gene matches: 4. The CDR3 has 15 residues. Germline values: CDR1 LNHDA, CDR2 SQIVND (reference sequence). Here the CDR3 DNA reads TGTGCCAGTAGTTCCCGGGACAGGGTGAACACTGAAGCTTTCTTT. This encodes CASSSRDRVNTEAFF.

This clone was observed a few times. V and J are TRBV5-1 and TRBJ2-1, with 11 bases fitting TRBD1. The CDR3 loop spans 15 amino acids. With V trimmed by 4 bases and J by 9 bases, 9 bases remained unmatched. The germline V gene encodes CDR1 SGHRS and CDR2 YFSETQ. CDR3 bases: TGCGCCAGCAGCCTGGGGACAGGGGGGTTGGGTGAGCAGTTCTTC. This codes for CASSLGTGGLGEQFF.

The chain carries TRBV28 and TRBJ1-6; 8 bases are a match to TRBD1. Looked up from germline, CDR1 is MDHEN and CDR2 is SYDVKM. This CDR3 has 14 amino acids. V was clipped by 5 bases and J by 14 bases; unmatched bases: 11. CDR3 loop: CASSILQGALSLHF. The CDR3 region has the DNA TGTGCCAGCAGTATTCTCCAGGGGGCGCTATCCCTCCACTTT. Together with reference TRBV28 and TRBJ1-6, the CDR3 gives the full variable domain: DVKVTQSSRYLVKRTGEKVFLECVQDMDHENMFWYRQDPGLGLRLIYFSYDVKMKEKGDIPEGYSVSREKKERFSLILESASTNQTSMYLCASSILQGALSLHFGNGTRLTVT.

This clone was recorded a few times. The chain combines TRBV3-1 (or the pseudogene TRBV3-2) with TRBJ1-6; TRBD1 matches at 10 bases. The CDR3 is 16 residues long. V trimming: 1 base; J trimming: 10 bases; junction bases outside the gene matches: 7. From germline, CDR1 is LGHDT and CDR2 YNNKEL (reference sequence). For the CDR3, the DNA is TGTGCCAGCAGCCAAGGCCCGGGGACAGGGGCATCACCCCTCCACTTT. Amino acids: CASSQGPGTGASPLHF.

The CDR3 bases are TGTGCCAGCAGCCCTCAGGGGCAGACTAATGAAAAACTGTTTTTT. Residues: CASSPQGQTNEKLFF. The chain recombines TRBV5-5 with TRBJ1-4, with D possibly being TRBD1 (6 bases). The V gene's germline CDR1 is SGHKS and CDR2 YYEKEE (reference sequence). The CDR3 is made up of 15 amino acids. Trimming stripped 4 bases from V and 2 bases from J, with 12 bases between.

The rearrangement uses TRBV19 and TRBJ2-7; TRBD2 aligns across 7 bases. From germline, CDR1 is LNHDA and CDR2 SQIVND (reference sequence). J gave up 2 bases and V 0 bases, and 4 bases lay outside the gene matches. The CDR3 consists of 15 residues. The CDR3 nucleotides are TGTGCCAGTAGTATAGATCGCGGGGGAACCTACGAGCAGTACTTC. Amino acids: CASSIDRGGTYEQYF.

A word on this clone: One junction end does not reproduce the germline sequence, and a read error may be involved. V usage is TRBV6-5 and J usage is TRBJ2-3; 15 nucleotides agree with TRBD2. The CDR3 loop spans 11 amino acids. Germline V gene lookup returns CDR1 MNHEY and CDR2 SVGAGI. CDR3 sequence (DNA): TGTGCCAGCAGGATCGGACTAGCGGGAGGGTTT. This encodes CASRIGLAGGF.

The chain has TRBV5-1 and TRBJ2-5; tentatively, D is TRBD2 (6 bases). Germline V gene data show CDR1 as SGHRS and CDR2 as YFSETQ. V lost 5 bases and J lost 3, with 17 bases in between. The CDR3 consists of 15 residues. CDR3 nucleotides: TGCGCCAGCAGGCGGGGACCAACCACGGAAGAGACCCAGTACTTC. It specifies CASRRGPTTEETQYF. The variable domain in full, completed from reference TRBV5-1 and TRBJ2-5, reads KAGVTQTPRYLIKTRGQQVTLSCSPISGHRSVSWYQQTPGQGLQFLFEYFSETQRNKGNFPGRFSGRQFSNSRSEMNVSTLELGDSALYLCASRRGPTTEETQYFGPGTRLLVL.

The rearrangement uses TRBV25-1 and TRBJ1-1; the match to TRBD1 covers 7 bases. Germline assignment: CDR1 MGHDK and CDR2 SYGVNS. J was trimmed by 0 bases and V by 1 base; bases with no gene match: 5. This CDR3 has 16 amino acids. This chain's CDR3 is CASSEWDSLMNTEAFF. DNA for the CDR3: TGTGCCAGCAGTGAATGGGACAGCCTCATGAACACTGAAGCTTTCTTT. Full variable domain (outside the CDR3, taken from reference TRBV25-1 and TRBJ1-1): EADIYQTPRYLVIGTGKKITLECSQTMGHDKMYWYQQDPGMELHLIHYSYGVNSTEKGDLSSESTVSRIRTEHFPLTLESARPSHTSQYLCASSEWDSLMNTEAFFGQGTRLTVV.

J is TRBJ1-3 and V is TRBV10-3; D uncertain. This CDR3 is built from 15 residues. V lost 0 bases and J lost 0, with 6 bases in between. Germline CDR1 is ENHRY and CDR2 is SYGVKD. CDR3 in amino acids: CAISESTHSGNTIYF. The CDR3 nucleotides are TGTGCCATCAGTGAGTCGACTCACTCTGGAAACACCATATATTTT.

CDR3 in amino acids: CASSSYQGKGEAFF. CDR3 bases: TGTGCCAGCAGCTCCTATCAGGGGAAGGGTGAAGCTTTCTTT. The chain combines TRBV7-3 with TRBJ1-1, with D perhaps TRBD1 (6 bases). The length of the CDR3 is 14 residues. V lost 4 bases and J 7 bases, leaving 16 bases between the germline ends. CDR1 SGHTA and CDR2 FQGTGA come from the germline V gene.

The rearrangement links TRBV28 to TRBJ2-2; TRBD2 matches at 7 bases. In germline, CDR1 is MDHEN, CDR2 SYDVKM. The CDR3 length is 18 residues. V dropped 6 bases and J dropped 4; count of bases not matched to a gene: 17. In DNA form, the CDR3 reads TGTGCCAGCAGAACTATTATCGGGAGGAGGAGGGTCACCGGGGAGCTGTTTTTT. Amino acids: CASRTIIGRRRVTGELFF.

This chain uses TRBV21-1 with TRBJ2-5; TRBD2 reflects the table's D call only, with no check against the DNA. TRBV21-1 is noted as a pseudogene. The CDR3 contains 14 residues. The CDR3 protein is CASSPDYPPLTQYF. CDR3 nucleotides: TGTGCCAGCAGCCCGGACTACCCCCCCTTGACCCAGTACTTC.